The 15 T cell receptor beta chains below all came from one sample that was sequenced in a study of T cell responses to AZD1222 COVID-19 vaccine. The protocol was immunoSEQ multiplex PCR, while the TCRdb copy is restricted to in-frame clones and leaves out a portion. The data contain 57,000 or so clones, 60% to 85% of them singletons. Sequencing was performed on peripheral blood, taken 28 days after the second AZD1222 dose. These TCRs come from an adult who received the AZD1222 COVID-19 vaccine.

The gene calls are TRBV29-1 and TRBJ2-1; 9 positions agree with TRBD2. Trimming took 6 bases from V and 6 from J; bases not matched to a gene: 3. Germline CDR1 reads SQVTM; CDR2 reads ANQGSEA. The CDR3 is 12 residues long. The CDR3 is CSVRAGGNEQFF. CDR3 bases: TGCAGCGTCCGAGCGGGGGGCAATGAGCAGTTCTTC.

This chain connects TRBV6-6 to TRBJ2-5; possibly TRBD1 for D (5 bases). V gave up 0 bases and J gave up 3 bases, with 11 bases separating them. Germline V lookup: CDR1 MNHNY, CDR2 SVGAGI (reference sequence). The CDR3 is 15 amino acids. CDR3 region: CASSYSGIGEETQYF. CDR3 nucleotides: TGTGCCAGCAGTTACTCGGGAATAGGGGAAGAGACCCAGTACTTC.

This clone has a single count. Germline and junction disagree at one end, which may indicate a read error. This chain connects TRBV7-7 to TRBJ2-2, with D hard to call. Looked up from germline, CDR1 is SSHAT and CDR2 is FNYEAQ (reference sequence). The CDR3 totals 13 residues. This CDR3 is CASSQTNTGELFF. The CDR3 DNA is TGTGCTAGCAGTCAAACGAACACCGGGGAGCTGTTTTTT.

This chain connects TRBV3-1 (or the pseudogene TRBV3-2) to TRBJ2-1; 8 bases line up with TRBD2. V shed 3 bases, J shed 2 bases, and the junction held 3 bases outside the gene matches. The CDR3 runs 15 residues. The germline V gene has CDR1 LGHDT and CDR2 YNNKEL (reference sequence). CDR3 in amino acids: CASSQGLGPYNEQFF. For the CDR3, the DNA is TGTGCCAGCAGCCAGGGACTAGGCCCCTACAATGAGCAGTTCTTC.

This chain uses TRBV6-1 with TRBJ1-1, with a weak D call TRBD1 (6 bases). CDR1 is MNHNS, CDR2 SASEGT, per germline. The CDR3 spans 15 residues. V was clipped by 0 bases and J by 7 bases, with 15 bases between them. The CDR3 sequence: CASSEALQGWDEAFF. The CDR3 DNA reads as TGTGCCAGCAGTGAAGCGCTTCAGGGGTGGGATGAAGCTTTCTTT.

The chain employs TRBV19 and TRBJ2-1; D not certain. The V end lost 6 bases, the J end lost 4 bases, and 16 bases lay between the germline ends. The CDR3 contains 15 residues. Germline V gives CDR1 LNHDA, CDR2 SQIVND (reference sequence). The CDR3 DNA sequence: TGTGCCAGTAGCGATAGTCGGGCTCTGTACAATGAGCAGTTCTTC. Translated: CASSDSRALYNEQFF.

This clone was found once. This chain uses TRBV4-1 with TRBJ2-4; D is perhaps TRBD1 (6 bases). V was shortened by 0 bases and J by 5 bases, with 11 bases between the two germline ends. Germline assignment: CDR1 MGHRA and CDR2 YSYEKL. CDR3 length: 15 residues. The CDR3 spells CASSQDWDTENIQYF. The CDR3 coding sequence is TGCGCCAGCAGCCAAGACTGGGACACCGAAAACATTCAGTACTTC.

J is TRBJ2-1 and V is TRBV12-3 or TRBV12-4; D is uncertain. The CDR3 spans 12 residues. The ends were cut back, 3 bases at V and 9 bases at J, with 9 bases in the middle. The CDR3 protein is CASSFPISEQFF. CDR3 nucleotide sequence: TGTGCCAGCAGTTTCCCAATTAGTGAGCAGTTCTTC.

V is TRBV11-3 and J is TRBJ2-3; the match to TRBD2 covers 8 bases. CDR1 and CDR2 from the germline V gene are SGHNT and YENEEA. There are 17 residues in the CDR3. With 5 bases clipped from V and 7 bases from J, the junction kept 17 bases outside the gene matches. In nucleotides, the CDR3 is TGTGCCAGCAGCCCCCGGGGTAGCGGGGTCCATTCGAATACGCAGTATTTT. This codes for CASSPRGSGVHSNTQYF.

The V and J genes are TRBV29-1 and TRBJ1-2; D possibly corresponds to TRBD1 (5 bases). The germline CDR1 and CDR2 sequences are SQVTM and ANQGSEA. V was shortened by 7 bases and J by 2 bases, with 8 bases between the two germline ends. The CDR3 extends over 11 amino acids. CDR3 loop: CSAGDNYGYTF. The DNA of the CDR3 is TGCAGCGCCGGGGACAACTATGGCTACACCTTC.

The J gene is TRBJ1-2, the V gene TRBV7-9; tentative D call: TRBD1 (5 bases). Germline CDR1 SEHNR, CDR2 FQNEAQ (reference sequence). The CDR3 has 14 amino acids. The V gene lost 5 bases and the J gene lost 9 bases, with 19 bases spanning the gap. The CDR3 DNA follows: TGTGCCAGCAGCCCGGGGCAGGACCTCGTCCGCTACACCTTC. Protein sequence: CASSPGQDLVRYTF.

By frequency in the sample, this clone is medium-sized. The chain carries TRBV2 and TRBJ1-5; D is unresolved. From germline, CDR1 is SNHLY and CDR2 FYNNEI. The CDR3 has 14 amino acids. With 5 bases removed from V and 1 base from J, the gap between germline ends came to 9 bases. DNA for the CDR3: TGTGCCAGCAGTCGGGATACCAGCAATCAGCCCCAGCATTTT. Translation gives CASSRDTSNQPQHF.

The chain is built from TRBV18 and TRBJ1-1, with D unresolved. Germline V lookup: CDR1 KGHSH, CDR2 LQKENI. V was trimmed by 3 bases and J by 3 bases, leaving 23 bases between them. The CDR3 has 18 residues. This chain's CDR3 is CASSPNTRAGAGDTEAFF. DNA of the CDR3: TGTGCCAGCTCACCCAATACCCGGGCAGGCGCGGGAGACACTGAAGCTTTCTTT.

CDR3 sequence: CASSPGQVKETQYF. The CDR3 bases are TGTGCCAGCTCACCGGGCCAGGTCAAGGAGACCCAGTACTTC. The chain is built from TRBV18 and TRBJ2-5; D is ambiguous. Trimming removed 3 bases at V and 5 bases at J, with 13 bases between. The CDR3 contains 14 residues. Germline-derived CDR1 and CDR2 are KGHSH and LQKENI.

V gene TRBV6-1 combines with J gene TRBJ1-5; a weak D match, TRBD1 (6 bases). Trimming stripped 0 bases from V and 0 bases from J, with 9 bases between. Germline values: CDR1 MNHNS, CDR2 SASEGT. The CDR3 consists of 16 residues. DNA for the CDR3: TGTGCCAGCAGTGAAGCGACAGGACTTAGCAATCAGCCCCAGCATTTT. Translating it yields CASSEATGLSNQPQHF.